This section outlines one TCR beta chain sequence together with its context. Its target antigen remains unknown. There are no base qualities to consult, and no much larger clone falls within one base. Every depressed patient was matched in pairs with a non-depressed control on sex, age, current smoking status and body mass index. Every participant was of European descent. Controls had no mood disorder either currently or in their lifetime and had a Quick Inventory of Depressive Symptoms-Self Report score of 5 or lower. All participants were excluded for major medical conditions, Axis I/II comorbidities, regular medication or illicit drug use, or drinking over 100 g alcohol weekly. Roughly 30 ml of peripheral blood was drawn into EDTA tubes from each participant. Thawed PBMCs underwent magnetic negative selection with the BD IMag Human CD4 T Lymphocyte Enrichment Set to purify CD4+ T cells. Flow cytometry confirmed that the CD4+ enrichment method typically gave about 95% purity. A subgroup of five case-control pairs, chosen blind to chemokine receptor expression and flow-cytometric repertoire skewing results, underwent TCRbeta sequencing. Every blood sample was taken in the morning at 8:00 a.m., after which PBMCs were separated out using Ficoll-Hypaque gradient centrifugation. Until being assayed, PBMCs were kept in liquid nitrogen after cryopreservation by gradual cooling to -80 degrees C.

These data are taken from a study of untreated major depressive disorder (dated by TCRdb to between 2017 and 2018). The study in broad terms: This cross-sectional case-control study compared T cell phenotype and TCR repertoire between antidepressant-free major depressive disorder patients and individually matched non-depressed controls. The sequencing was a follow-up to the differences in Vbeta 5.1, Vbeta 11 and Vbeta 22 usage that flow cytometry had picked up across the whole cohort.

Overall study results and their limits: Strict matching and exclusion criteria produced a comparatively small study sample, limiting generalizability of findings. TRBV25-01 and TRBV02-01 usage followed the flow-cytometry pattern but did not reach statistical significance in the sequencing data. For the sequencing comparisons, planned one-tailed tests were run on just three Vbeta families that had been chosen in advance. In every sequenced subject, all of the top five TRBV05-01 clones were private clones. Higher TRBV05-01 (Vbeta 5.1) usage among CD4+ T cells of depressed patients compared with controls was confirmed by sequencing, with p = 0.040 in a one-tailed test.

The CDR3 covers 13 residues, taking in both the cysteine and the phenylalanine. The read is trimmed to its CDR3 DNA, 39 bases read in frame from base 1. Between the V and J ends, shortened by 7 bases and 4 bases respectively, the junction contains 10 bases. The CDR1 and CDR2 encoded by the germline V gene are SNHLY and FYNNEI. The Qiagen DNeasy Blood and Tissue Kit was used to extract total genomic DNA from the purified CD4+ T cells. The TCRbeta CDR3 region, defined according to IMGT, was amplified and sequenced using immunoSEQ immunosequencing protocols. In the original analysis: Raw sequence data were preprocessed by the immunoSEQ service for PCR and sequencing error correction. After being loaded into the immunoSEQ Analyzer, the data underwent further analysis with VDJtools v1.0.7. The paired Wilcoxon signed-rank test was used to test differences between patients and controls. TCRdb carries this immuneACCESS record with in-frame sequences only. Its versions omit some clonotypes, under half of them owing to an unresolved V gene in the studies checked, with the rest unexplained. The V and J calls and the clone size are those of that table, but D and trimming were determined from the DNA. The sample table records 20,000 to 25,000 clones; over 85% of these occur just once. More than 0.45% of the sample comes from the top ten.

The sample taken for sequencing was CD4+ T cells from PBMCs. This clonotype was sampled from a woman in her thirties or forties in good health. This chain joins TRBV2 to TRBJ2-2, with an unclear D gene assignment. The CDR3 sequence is CASKTATTGELFF. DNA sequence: TGTGCCAGCAAGACGGCCACCACCGGGGAGCTGTTTTTT.